This T cell receptor beta chain comes out of a study of molecular identifiers for immune sequencing clone quantification. Across the whole study: The replicate experiment used RNA from 20,000 or 100,000 naive CD8 cells. This RNA was split into five aliquots, and four of them were sequenced. General study findings and limits: Spiked Jurkat TCR RNA originating from one cell could reportedly be identified amid one million naive cells.

Previously published methods and listed TCR primers were used for the bulk TCR libraries. Via MiXCR, TCRdb re-called the PCR reads, giving one row per CDR3 protein. This sample carries some 11,000 distinct CDR3 sequences, roughly 15% of them seen once, and the ten largest clones take 1.5% to 2%. This clonotype was detected once. Its antigen is currently unknown. The CDR3 runs to 15 residues. The V end lost 9 bases, the J end lost 2 bases, and 19 bases lay between the germline ends. In germline, CDR1 is SGDLS, CDR2 YYNGEE. The receptor was isolated from a human donor in good health. Some libraries in this study had Jurkat cell RNA spiked in. The V gene is TRBV9, the J gene TRBJ2-3; D is unresolved. Sample: naive CD8+ T cells from blood, with Jurkat cell RNA spiked in. Subset: FACS-sorted CD8+CD4-CCR7+CD45RA+ naive T cells. CDR3 sequence: CANIVGSRDTDTQYF. The CDR3 nucleotides read TGTGCCAACATCGTAGGAAGCCGAGACACAGATACGCAGTATTTT.